The 8 T cell receptor beta chains given below trace back to one sample, sequenced in a study of control samples from healthy donors and cancer patients. Repertoires were generated with immunoSEQ multiplex PCR, while TCRdb's copy carries only in-frame clones and drops some. The sample shows about 89,000 clones, over 65% of them seen only once. Sequencing used blood. Source of these receptors: a woman in her forties in good health.

V is TRBV2 and J is TRBJ1-5, with 8 bases fitting TRBD1. V gave up 6 bases and J gave up 0 bases; unmatched junction bases: 4. The CDR3 consists of 15 residues. Germline V gene lookup returns CDR1 SNHLY and CDR2 FYNNEI. CDR3 bases: TGTGCCAGCAGGCCAGACAGGGGTAGCAATCAGCCCCAGCATTTT. It codes for CASRPDRGSNQPQHF.

The chain carries TRBV19 and TRBJ2-2; a weak D match, TRBD2 (6 bases). The CDR3 totals 15 residues. In germline, CDR1 is LNHDA, CDR2 SQIVND (reference sequence). V was shortened by 5 bases and J by 0 bases, with 10 bases between the two germline ends. This chain's CDR3 is CASSPRDSNTGELFF. The CDR3 bases are TGTGCCAGTAGTCCCCGGGACTCGAACACCGGGGAGCTGTTTTTT.

The chain combines TRBV6-5 with TRBJ2-1; D remains ambiguous. V dropped 7 bases and J dropped 6 bases, with 10 bases sitting between them. The CDR3 is made up of 12 amino acids. The germline V gene encodes CDR1 MNHEY and CDR2 SVGAGI. CDR3 residues: CASNQAVNEQFF. CDR3 nucleotide sequence: TGTGCCAGCAACCAGGCAGTCAATGAGCAGTTCTTC.

The rearrangement uses TRBV7-2 and TRBJ2-1; 7 bases line up with TRBD1. CDR1 and CDR2 from the germline V gene are SGHTA and FQGNSA. Unmatched junction bases numbered 9, after V lost 4 bases and J lost 9 bases. The CDR3 is 14 residues long. DNA of the CDR3: TGTGCCAGCAGCTCACAGGGGTCGGTGGGTGAGCAGTTCTTC. Translation gives CASSSQGSVGEQFF.

V and J are TRBV5-1 and TRBJ2-5; 9 bases agree with TRBD1. V shed 0 bases, J shed 5 bases, and the junction held 2 bases outside the gene matches. Germline CDR1 is SGHRS and CDR2 is YFSETQ. This CDR3 is built from 14 residues. Here the CDR3 DNA reads TGCGCCAGCAGCTTGGCCGGGACAGGGGAGACCCAGTACTTC. This sequence encodes CASSLAGTGETQYF.

This clone was recorded once. V and J are TRBV13 and TRBJ2-7, with D perhaps given as TRBD1 or TRBD2 (6 bases each). CDR1 is PRHDT, CDR2 FYEKMQ, per germline (reference sequence). With 0 bases removed from V and 1 base from J, the gap between germline ends came to 16 bases. The CDR3 consists of 17 residues. CDR3 amino acids: CASSLGRTGARSYEQYF. Here the CDR3 DNA reads TGTGCCAGCAGCTTAGGACGGACGGGGGCACGGTCCTACGAGCAGTACTTC.

V is TRBV20-1 and J is TRBJ2-5; D unresolved. This CDR3 has 11 residues. Germline loops: CDR1 DFQATT, CDR2 SNEGSKA (reference sequence). Deletions cut 6 bases from V and 5 bases from J, with 10 bases between. CDR3 nucleotides: TGCAGTGCGATGACACCGGAGACCCAGTACTTC. Amino acids: CSAMTPETQYF.

The rearrangement joins TRBV5-6 to TRBJ1-5; D remains ambiguous. Germline loops: CDR1 SGHDT, CDR2 YYEEEE. Trimming removed 4 bases at V and 11 bases at J, with 19 bases between. The CDR3 extends over 14 amino acids. CDR3 residues: CASSRGWEAPAQHF. The DNA for the CDR3 is TGTGCCAGCAGCCGCGGATGGGAGGCCCCGGCCCAGCATTTT.